This entry lists 13 T cell receptor beta chains sequenced from one sample in a study of blood T cell repertoires in COVID-19. Profiled with immunoSEQ multiplex PCR; TCRdb holds only in-frame clones, not every one. The profile covers about 380,000 clones, with 85% appearing a single time and roughly 3.9% taken by the ten largest. The material sequenced was peripheral blood. The receptors shown here come from a young woman with acute or convalescent COVID-19.

The J gene is TRBJ2-3, the V gene TRBV27, with TRBD1 identical over 7 bases. Germline lookup yields CDR1 MNHEY and CDR2 SMNVEV (reference sequence). Trimming cost V 4 bases and J 2 bases; bases outside gene matches: 6. The CDR3 runs 15 residues. CDR3 amino acids: CASSYGDSPTDTQYF. The CDR3 DNA reads TGTGCCAGCAGTTATGGGGACAGTCCCACAGATACGCAGTATTTT.

The rearrangement uses TRBV6-5 and TRBJ2-3, with D unresolved. Germline V gene data show CDR1 as MNHEY and CDR2 as SVGAGI. Trimming stripped 6 bases from V and 1 base from J, with 11 bases between. The CDR3 spans 14 residues. The CDR3 loop reads CASRKDKGTDTQYF. CDR3 in DNA: TGTGCCAGCAGAAAAGACAAAGGCACAGATACGCAGTATTTT.

This clone turned up a few times. The chain employs TRBV6-1 and TRBJ1-2, with D maybe TRBD1 (6 bases). The V gene's germline CDR1 is MNHNS and CDR2 SASEGT. Between the trimmed V and J ends, which lost 1 base and 4 bases, there was a span of 13 bases. CDR3 size: 15 residues. CDR3 DNA: TGTGCCAGCAGTGAAGGACAGGTATTGACCTATGGCTACACCTTC. It is translated as CASSEGQVLTYGYTF.

The J gene is TRBJ1-6, the V gene TRBV3-1 (or the pseudogene TRBV3-2); D unclear. Trimming pared 1 base from V and 8 bases from J, leaving 6 bases between. The CDR3 runs 13 residues. The germline V gene encodes CDR1 LGHDT and CDR2 YNNKEL (reference sequence). The CDR3 coding sequence is TGTGCCAGCAGCCAAGGAGAATATTCACCCCTCCACTTT. It encodes CASSQGEYSPLHF.

This rearrangement joins TRBV19 to TRBJ2-3; the match to TRBD2 covers 9 bases. The J segment lost 6 bases and the V segment lost 3 bases, leaving 10 bases of the junction unmatched. The CDR3 is made up of 16 amino acids. CDR1 and CDR2 (germline): LNHDA, SQIVND (reference sequence). CDR3 DNA sequence: TGTGCCAGTAGTATGCTAGCGGGGTACAGAGCGGATACGCAGTATTTT. Translating it yields CASSMLAGYRADTQYF. The full variable domain, completed using reference TRBV19 and TRBJ2-3, is DGGITQSPKYLFRKEGQNVTLSCEQNLNHDAMYWYRQDPGQGLRLIYYSQIVNDFQKGDIAEGYSVSREKKESFPLTVTSAQKNPTAFYLCASSMLAGYRADTQYFGPGTRLTVL.

The V call is TRBV5-1, the J call TRBJ2-7, with D maybe TRBD1 (5 bases). The CDR3 covers 13 residues. From germline, CDR1 is SGHRS and CDR2 YFSETQ. Deletions cut 5 bases from V and 1 base from J, with 10 bases between. CDR3 amino acids: CASRGVRSYEQYF. The DNA for the CDR3 is TGCGCCAGCAGAGGGGTCCGATCCTACGAGCAGTACTTC.

This rearrangement joins TRBV5-1 to TRBJ1-1; 11 bases are shared with TRBD1. CDR3 length equals 15 residues. The trim removed 3 bases at V and 3 bases at J, leaving 4 bases unmatched. Germline values: CDR1 SGHRS, CDR2 YFSETQ. DNA for the CDR3: TGCGCCAGCAGCTCCCGGACAGGGGGCGACACTGAAGCTTTCTTT. Its translation: CASSSRTGGDTEAFF. The whole variable domain, filled in from reference TRBV5-1 and TRBJ1-1, reads KAGVTQTPRYLIKTRGQQVTLSCSPISGHRSVSWYQQTPGQGLQFLFEYFSETQRNKGNFPGRFSGRQFSNSRSEMNVSTLELGDSALYLCASSSRTGGDTEAFFGQGTRLTVV.

The chain joins TRBV12-3 or TRBV12-4 to TRBJ1-1; D possibly corresponds to TRBD1 (5 bases). This CDR3 has 12 amino acids. V lost 7 bases and J lost 1, with 7 bases in between. The CDR3, as DNA: TGTGCCAGCATTGGACAGAACACTGAAGCTTTCTTT. It specifies CASIGQNTEAFF.

The chain carries TRBV12-5 and TRBJ2-3, with 10 positions matching TRBD2. Germline V CDR1 and CDR2: LGHNT, FRNRAP. The CDR3 sequence is 16 residues long. The V and J ends lost 7 bases and 4 bases, in that order; junction bases with no gene match: 11. This CDR3 is CASALGGTSAPDTQYF. The CDR3 DNA follows: TGTGCTAGTGCCTTAGGCGGGACTAGCGCTCCAGATACGCAGTATTTT.

The CDR3 loop reads CASQKGQGPYGYTF. CDR3 coding DNA: TGTGCCAGCCAAAAGGGACAGGGCCCCTATGGCTACACCTTC. The chain is built from TRBV2 and TRBJ1-2, with 9 bases fitting TRBD1. The CDR3 contains 14 residues. V trimming: 8 bases; J trimming: 4 bases; junction bases outside the gene matches: 8. The germline V gene encodes CDR1 SNHLY and CDR2 FYNNEI.

This chain uses TRBV12-3 or TRBV12-4 with TRBJ2-7; D is possibly TRBD2 (7 bases). CDR3 size: 13 residues. V was shortened by 5 bases and J by 12 bases, with 20 bases between the two germline ends. The CDR3 DNA reads TGTGCCAGCAGTCCAACCTGGGGGGGCTCAGGGTACTTC. It yields the protein CASSPTWGGSGYF.

The chain joins TRBV6-5 to TRBJ2-7; 7 positions match TRBD1. Trimming removed 6 bases from V and 5 bases from J; junction bases left unmatched: 4. Per germline, CDR1 MNHEY and CDR2 SVGAGI. The CDR3 consists of 12 residues. CDR3 bases: TGTGCCAGCAGCCGGGACAGCCACGAGCAGTACTTC. Translation: CASSRDSHEQYF.

The rearrangement uses TRBV15 and TRBJ1-2; 8 positions agree with TRBD1. The CDR3 extends over 13 amino acids. The junction had 3 bases not matched to a gene; V was cut back by 5 bases and J by 4 bases. Germline CDR1 is LNHNV and CDR2 is YYDKDF (reference sequence). CDR3 nucleotides: TGTGCCACCAGCCCCAGGGGGCTCTATGGCTACACCTTC. Encoded protein: CATSPRGLYGYTF. The whole variable domain, filled in from reference TRBV15 and TRBJ1-2, reads DAMVIQNPRYQVTQFGKPVTLSCSQTLNHNVMYWYQQKSSQAPKLLFHYYDKDFNNEADTPDNFQSRRPNTSFCFLDIRSPGLGDTAMYLCATSPRGLYGYTFGSGTRLTVV.